The 11 T cell receptor beta chains below come from one sample, sequenced in a study of T cell responses to AZD1222 COVID-19 vaccine. Repertoires were generated with immunoSEQ multiplex PCR, while TCRdb's copy carries only in-frame clones and drops some. The data contain 90,000 to 150,000 clones, 90% of them seen just once; the ten biggest clones take up 3.5% to 4.5%. The sample in question was peripheral blood, obtained 28 days after the second dose of the MenACWY control vaccine. The receptors were gathered from an adult who received the MenACWY meningococcal vaccine as a control.

The chain carries TRBV5-1 and TRBJ2-3; possible D gene TRBD2, 5 bases. CDR1 and CDR2 from the germline V gene are SGHRS and YFSETQ. The CDR3 totals 14 residues. Trimming removed 0 bases from V and 5 bases from J, with 10 bases in between. The CDR3 loop is CASSLGRVGDTQYF. DNA for the CDR3: TGCGCCAGCAGCTTGGGGCGGGTAGGAGATACGCAGTATTTT.

The chain has TRBV7-9 and TRBJ1-4; the D gene is possibly TRBD1 (5 bases). Per germline, CDR1 SEHNR and CDR2 FQNEAQ (reference sequence). The CDR3 length is 15 residues. V lost 2 bases and J lost 3, with 10 bases in between. CDR3 residues: CASSLLGAANEKLFF. CDR3 sequence (DNA): TGTGCCAGCAGCTTATTAGGGGCAGCTAATGAAAAACTGTTTTTT.

V and J are TRBV3-1 (or the pseudogene TRBV3-2) and TRBJ2-7; 7 bases line up with TRBD1. This CDR3 contains 15 residues. The V segment lost 0 bases and the J segment 6 bases; nucleotides outside the gene matches: 8. The V gene's germline CDR1 is LGHDT and CDR2 YNNKEL (reference sequence). The chain's CDR3 is CASSQEGGLWGEQYF. The CDR3 DNA follows: TGTGCCAGCAGCCAAGAAGGGGGCCTGTGGGGCGAGCAGTACTTC.

CDR3 in amino acids: CASSYSTGAFTDTQYF. CDR3 in DNA: TGTGCCAGCAGTTATTCTACAGGGGCCTTCACAGATACGCAGTATTTT. The chain combines TRBV28 with TRBJ2-3; 7 nucleotides match TRBD1. CDR3 length: 16 residues. Trimming at V came to 4 bases and at J to 2 bases, leaving 9 bases not matched to a gene. From germline, CDR1 is MDHEN and CDR2 SYDVKM.

V is TRBV5-1 and J is TRBJ2-7, with 10 bases fitting TRBD1. After removal of 0 bases from V and 6 bases from J, the junction contained 3 bases not matched to a gene. The CDR3 runs 14 residues. Germline V gene data show CDR1 as SGHRS and CDR2 as YFSETQ. CDR3 nucleotide sequence: TGCGCCAGCAGCTTGGCGACAGGGGGCGGCGAGCAGTACTTC. It is translated as CASSLATGGGEQYF.

CDR3 protein: CASSQATGTDTQYF. The DNA for the CDR3 is TGTGCCAGCAGCCAAGCTACGGGAACAGATACGCAGTATTTT. This sequence joins TRBV3-1 (or the pseudogene TRBV3-2) and TRBJ2-3, with D possibly being TRBD2 (5 bases). Trimming took off 1 base at V and 3 bases at J, with 8 bases between the two ends. The CDR3 runs 14 residues. Germline V CDR1 and CDR2: LGHDT, YNNKEL (reference sequence).

The chain links TRBV1 to TRBJ2-7; the table's D call, TRBD2, was not checked against the DNA. TRBV1 is a known pseudogene. The CDR3 is 15 amino acids. The CDR3 protein is CTSSQEGREGKEQYF. The CDR3 DNA is TGCACCAGCAGCCAAGAAGGTCGGGAGGGCAAGGAGCAGTACTTC.

This rearrangement joins TRBV10-3 to TRBJ1-1; D possibly corresponds to TRBD1 (6 bases). The length of the CDR3 is 14 residues. Germline CDR1 reads ENHRY; CDR2 reads SYGVKD. Trimming took off 2 bases at V and 0 bases at J, with 7 bases between the two ends. The CDR3: CAISETGLNTEAFF. In DNA, the CDR3 is TGTGCCATCAGTGAGACAGGGCTGAACACTGAAGCTTTCTTT.

The CDR3: CASTPLVNQKETQYF. The CDR3 coding sequence is TGCGCCAGCACCCCCCTGGTCAACCAGAAAGAGACCCAGTACTTC. The V and J genes are TRBV5-1 and TRBJ2-5; D not certain. Trimming cost V 6 bases and J 3 bases, with 18 bases left between them. The CDR3 spans 15 residues. The germline V gene has CDR1 SGHRS and CDR2 YFSETQ.

This chain joins TRBV7-2 and TRBJ2-2; the match to TRBD2 covers 12 bases. The CDR3 has 18 residues. Germline-derived CDR1 and CDR2 are SGHTA and FQGNSA. V gave up 2 bases and J gave up 4 bases; unmatched junction bases: 8. CDR3 in amino acids: CASSLFLAGGPGTGELFF. The CDR3 DNA reads as TGTGCCAGCAGCTTATTTCTAGCGGGGGGGCCGGGCACCGGGGAGCTGTTTTTT. The full variable domain, with the rest looked up from reference TRBV7-2 and TRBJ2-2, is GAGVSQSPSNKVTEKGKDVELRCDPISGHTALYWYRQSLGQGLEFLIYFQGNSAPDKSGLPSDRFSAERTGGSVSTLTIQRTQQEDSAVYLCASSLFLAGGPGTGELFFGEGSRLTVL.

The rearrangement links TRBV7-2 to TRBJ1-5; 12 bases are a match to TRBD1. Germline CDR1 SGHTA, CDR2 FQGNSA. The length of the CDR3 is 17 residues. The junction had 11 bases not matched to a gene; V was cut back by 5 bases and J by 6 bases. The CDR3 bases are TGTGCCAGCAGCCTAACAACGGGACAGGGGGCTCTTCAGCCCCAGCATTTT. Residues: CASSLTTGQGALQPQHF.